This TCR beta chain was retrieved from a study of T-cell reconstitution after alpha-beta-depleted transplantation in children. Broader study findings: When one year had passed after transplant, most T-cell counts and diversity came from newly produced T cells.

Preparation of the TCRbeta library used unique molecular identifiers. TCRdb re-called the PCR reads through MiXCR, storing one row per CDR3 protein. The sample includes hundreds of thousands of distinct CDR3 sequences, around 7.1% of them seen just once. Regarding this clonotype: Its antigen is unknown.

The V and J ends lost 0 bases and 7 bases respectively, with 22 bases between them. Germline loops: CDR1 MNHEY, CDR2 SVGEGT. CDR3 length: 18 residues. The chain joins TRBV6-2 or TRBV6-3 to TRBJ1-3, with D possibly matching TRBD1 (5 bases). Sequenced material: peripheral blood, taken 360 days after TCRalphabeta/CD19-depleted stem cell transplant. This TCR was recovered from a female patient aged 2 to 10 who had a stem cell transplant for Fanconi anemia, so the T cells may come from the graft donor. CDR3 coding DNA: TGTGCCAGCAGTTACTCGATGGAGAGGGACGTCAGCTGGAACACCATATATTTT. This encodes CASSYSMERDVSWNTIYF.